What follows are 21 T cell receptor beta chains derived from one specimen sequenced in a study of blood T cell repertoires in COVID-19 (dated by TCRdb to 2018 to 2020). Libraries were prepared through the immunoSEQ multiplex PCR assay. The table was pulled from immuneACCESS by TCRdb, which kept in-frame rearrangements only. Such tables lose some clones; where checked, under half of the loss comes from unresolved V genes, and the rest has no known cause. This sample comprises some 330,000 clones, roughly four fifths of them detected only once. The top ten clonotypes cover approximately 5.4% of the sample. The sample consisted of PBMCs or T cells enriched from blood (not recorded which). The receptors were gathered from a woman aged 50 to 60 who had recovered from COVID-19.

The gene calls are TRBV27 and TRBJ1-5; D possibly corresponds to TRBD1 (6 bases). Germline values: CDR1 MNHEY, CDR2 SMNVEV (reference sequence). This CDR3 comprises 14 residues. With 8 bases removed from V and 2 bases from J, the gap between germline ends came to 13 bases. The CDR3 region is CASRDTTGNQPQHF. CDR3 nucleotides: TGTGCCAGCCGGGACACAACCGGCAATCAGCCCCAGCATTTT.

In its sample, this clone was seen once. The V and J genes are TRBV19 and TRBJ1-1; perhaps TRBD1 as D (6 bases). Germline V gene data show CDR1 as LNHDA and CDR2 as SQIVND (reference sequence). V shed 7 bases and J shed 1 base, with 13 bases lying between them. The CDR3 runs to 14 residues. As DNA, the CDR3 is TGTGCCAGTAAAGTGGGACAAGCGAACACTGAAGCTTTCTTT. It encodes CASKVGQANTEAFF.

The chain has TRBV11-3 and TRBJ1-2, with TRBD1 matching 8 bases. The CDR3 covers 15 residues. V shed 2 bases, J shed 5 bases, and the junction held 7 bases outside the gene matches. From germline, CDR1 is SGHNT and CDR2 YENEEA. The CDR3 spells CASSLYGQGAYGYTF. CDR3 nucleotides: TGTGCCAGCAGCTTATATGGCCAGGGGGCTTATGGCTACACCTTC.

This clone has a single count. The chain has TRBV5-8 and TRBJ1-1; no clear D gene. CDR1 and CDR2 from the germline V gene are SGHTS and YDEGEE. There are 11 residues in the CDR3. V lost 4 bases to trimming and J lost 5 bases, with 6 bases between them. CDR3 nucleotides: TGTGCCAGCAGCCGGAGAACTGAAGCTTTCTTT. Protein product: CASSRRTEAFF. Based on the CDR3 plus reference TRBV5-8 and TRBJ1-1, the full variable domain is EAGVTQSPTHLIKTRGQQATLRCSPISGHTSVYWYQQALGLGLQFLLWYDEGEERNRGNFPPRFSGRQFPNYSSELNVNALELEDSALYLCASSRRTEAFFGQGTRLTVV.

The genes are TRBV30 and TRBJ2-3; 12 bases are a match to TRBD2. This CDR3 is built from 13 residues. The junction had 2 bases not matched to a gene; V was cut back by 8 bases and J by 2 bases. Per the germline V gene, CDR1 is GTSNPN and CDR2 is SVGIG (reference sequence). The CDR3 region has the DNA TGTGCCCTAGCGGGGGGGGTCACAGATACGCAGTATTTT. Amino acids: CALAGGVTDTQYF.

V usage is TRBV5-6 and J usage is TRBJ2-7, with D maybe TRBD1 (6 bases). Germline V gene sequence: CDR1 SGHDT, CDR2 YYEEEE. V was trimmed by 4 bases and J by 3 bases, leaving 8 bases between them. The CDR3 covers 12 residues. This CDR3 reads CASSQQGYEQYF. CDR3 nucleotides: TGTGCCAGCAGCCAACAGGGCTACGAGCAGTACTTC.

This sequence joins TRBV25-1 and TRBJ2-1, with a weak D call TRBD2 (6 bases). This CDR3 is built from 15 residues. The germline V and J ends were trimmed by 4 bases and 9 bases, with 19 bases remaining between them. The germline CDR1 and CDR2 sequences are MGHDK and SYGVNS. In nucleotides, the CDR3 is TGTGCCAGCAGTGTGTCCGGGAGCAGAATGGGTGAGCAGTTCTTC. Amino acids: CASSVSGSRMGEQFF. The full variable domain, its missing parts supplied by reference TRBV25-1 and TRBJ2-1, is EADIYQTPRYLVIGTGKKITLECSQTMGHDKMYWYQQDPGMELHLIHYSYGVNSTEKGDLSSESTVSRIRTEHFPLTLESARPSHTSQYLCASSVSGSRMGEQFFGPGTRLTVL.

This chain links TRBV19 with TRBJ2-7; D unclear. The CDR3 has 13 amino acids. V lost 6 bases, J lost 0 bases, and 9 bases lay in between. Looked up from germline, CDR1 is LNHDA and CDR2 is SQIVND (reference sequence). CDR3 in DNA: TGTGCCAGTAGCCGAGGTAGCTCCTACGAGCAGTACTTC. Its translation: CASSRGSSYEQYF.

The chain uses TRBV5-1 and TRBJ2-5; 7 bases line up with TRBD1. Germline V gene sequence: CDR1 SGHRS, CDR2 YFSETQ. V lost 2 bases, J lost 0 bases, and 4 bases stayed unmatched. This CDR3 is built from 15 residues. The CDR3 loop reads CASSFQTGDQETQYF. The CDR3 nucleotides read TGCGCCAGCAGCTTCCAAACAGGGGACCAAGAGACCCAGTACTTC.

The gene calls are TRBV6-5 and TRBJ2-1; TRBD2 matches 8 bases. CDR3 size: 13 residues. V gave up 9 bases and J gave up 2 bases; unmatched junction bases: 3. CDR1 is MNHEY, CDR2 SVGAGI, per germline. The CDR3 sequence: CASKTSAYNEQFF. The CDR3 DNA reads TGTGCCAGTAAGACTAGCGCCTACAATGAGCAGTTCTTC.

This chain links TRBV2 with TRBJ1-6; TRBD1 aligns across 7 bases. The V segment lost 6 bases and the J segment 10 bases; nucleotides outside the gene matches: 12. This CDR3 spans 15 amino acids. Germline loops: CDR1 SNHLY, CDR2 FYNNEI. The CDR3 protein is CASSEIQGTGSPLHF. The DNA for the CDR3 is TGTGCCAGCAGCGAGATACAGGGGACGGGATCACCCCTCCACTTT. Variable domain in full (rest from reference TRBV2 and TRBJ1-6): EPEVTQTPSHQVTQMGQEVILRCVPISNHLYFYWYRQILGQKVEFLVSFYNNEISEKSEIFDDQFSVERPDGSNFTLKIRSTKLEDSAMYFCASSEIQGTGSPLHFGNGTRLTVT.

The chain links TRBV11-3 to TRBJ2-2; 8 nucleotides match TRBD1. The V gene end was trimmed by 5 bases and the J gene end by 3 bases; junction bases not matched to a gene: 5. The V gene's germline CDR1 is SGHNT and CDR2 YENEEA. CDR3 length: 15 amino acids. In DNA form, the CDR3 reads TGTGCCAGCAGCGGACAGGGAAAATACACCGGGGAGCTGTTTTTT. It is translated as CASSGQGKYTGELFF.

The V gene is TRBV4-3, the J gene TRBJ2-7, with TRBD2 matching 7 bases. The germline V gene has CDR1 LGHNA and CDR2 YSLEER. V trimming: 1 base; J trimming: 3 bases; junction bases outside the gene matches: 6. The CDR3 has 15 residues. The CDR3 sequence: CASSQGLAVFYEQYF. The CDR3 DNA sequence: TGCGCCAGCAGCCAAGGACTAGCAGTTTTCTACGAGCAGTACTTC.

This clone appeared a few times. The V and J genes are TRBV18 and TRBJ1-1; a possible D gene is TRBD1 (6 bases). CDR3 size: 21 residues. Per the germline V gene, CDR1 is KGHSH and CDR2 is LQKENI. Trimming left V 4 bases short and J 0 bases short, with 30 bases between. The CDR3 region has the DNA TGTGCCAGCTCACTACAGGGTCAGGGGTCTAGATTAACCGGCGTGAACACTGAAGCTTTCTTT. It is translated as CASSLQGQGSRLTGVNTEAFF.

The CDR3 DNA reads as TGTGCCAGCAGCCGCTTTGGAGCGGGGGGCCCACCTAGCACAGATACGCAGTATTTT. Translation: CASSRFGAGGPPSTDTQYF. The V and J genes are TRBV7-8 and TRBJ2-3; TRBD2 agrees at 9 bases. With 5 bases clipped from V and 0 bases from J, the junction kept 15 bases outside the gene matches. The CDR3 has 19 residues. Germline V gene sequence: CDR1 SGHVS, CDR2 FQNEAQ.

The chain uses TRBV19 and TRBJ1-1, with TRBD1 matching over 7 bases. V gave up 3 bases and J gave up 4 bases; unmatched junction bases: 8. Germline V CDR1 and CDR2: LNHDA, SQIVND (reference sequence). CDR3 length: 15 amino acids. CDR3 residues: CASSIREGAGTEAFF. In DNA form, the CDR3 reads TGTGCCAGTAGTATTCGGGAGGGGGCAGGCACTGAAGCTTTCTTT.

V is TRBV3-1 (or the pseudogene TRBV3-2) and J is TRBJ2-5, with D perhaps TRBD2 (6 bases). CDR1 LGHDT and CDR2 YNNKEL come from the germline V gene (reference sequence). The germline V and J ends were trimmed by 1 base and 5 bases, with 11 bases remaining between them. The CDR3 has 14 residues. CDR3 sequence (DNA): TGTGCCAGCAGCCAAGTGGGGGAGGTGGAGACCCAGTACTTC. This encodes CASSQVGEVETQYF.

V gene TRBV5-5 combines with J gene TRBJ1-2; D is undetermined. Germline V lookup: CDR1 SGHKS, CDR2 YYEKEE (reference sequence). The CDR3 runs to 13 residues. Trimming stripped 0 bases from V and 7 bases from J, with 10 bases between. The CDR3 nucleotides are TGTGCCAGCAGCTTGGAACCGGTTACTGGCTACACCTTC. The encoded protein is CASSLEPVTGYTF.

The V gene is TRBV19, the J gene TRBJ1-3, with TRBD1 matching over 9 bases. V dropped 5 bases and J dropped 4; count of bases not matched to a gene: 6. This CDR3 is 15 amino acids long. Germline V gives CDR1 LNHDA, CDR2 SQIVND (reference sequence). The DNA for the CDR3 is TGTGCCAGTAGTCGGGACAGGGTATACGGAAACACCATATATTTT. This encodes CASSRDRVYGNTIYF. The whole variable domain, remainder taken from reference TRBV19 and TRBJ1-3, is DGGITQSPKYLFRKEGQNVTLSCEQNLNHDAMYWYRQDPGQGLRLIYYSQIVNDFQKGDIAEGYSVSREKKESFPLTVTSAQKNPTAFYLCASSRDRVYGNTIYFGEGSWLTVV.

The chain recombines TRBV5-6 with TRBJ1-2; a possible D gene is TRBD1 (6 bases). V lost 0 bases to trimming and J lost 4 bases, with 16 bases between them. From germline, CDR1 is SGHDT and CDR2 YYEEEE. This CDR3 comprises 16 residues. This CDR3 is CASSLGAGQTSYGYTF. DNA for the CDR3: TGTGCCAGCAGCTTGGGGGCTGGACAGACCTCCTATGGCTACACCTTC.

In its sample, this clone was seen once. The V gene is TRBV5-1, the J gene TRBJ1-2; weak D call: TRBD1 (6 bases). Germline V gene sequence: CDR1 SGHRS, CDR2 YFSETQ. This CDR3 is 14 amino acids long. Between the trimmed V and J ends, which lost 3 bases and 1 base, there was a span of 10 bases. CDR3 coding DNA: TGCGCCAGCAGCTCTACAGGGAGTAACTATGGCTACACCTTC. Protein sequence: CASSSTGSNYGYTF.